The rows below give T cell receptor beta chains drawn from one sample of a study of vaccination effects on CD4 cells after COVID-19. Method: immunoSEQ multiplex PCR; TCRdb's copy keeps in-frame clones and lacks some. The data hold around 70,000 clones, with roughly four fifths observed a single time. These receptors' antigens are unknown. Sequenced material: CD4+ T cells from PBMCs cultured without peptide, taken before COVID-19 vaccination. These receptors all come from a human donor who received a COVID-19 vaccine. Both conserved end residues are part of each CDR3. D genes are given only for firm matches. Size is stated for part of the rows, as once, few or many counts, or as a class when the clone is expanded.

v_call: TRBV4-1
clone_size: NA
d_call: NA
cdr3_length: 16
j_call: TRBJ2-3
cdr3_aa: CASSGRGAGVADTQYF
cdr3_nt: TGCGCCAGCAGCGGTAGGGGGGCAGGGGTGGCAGATACGCAGTATTTT

v_call: TRBV6-6
clone_size: NA
d_call: TRBD1
cdr3_length: 16
j_call: TRBJ2-3
cdr3_aa: CASSRDSQTSTDTQYF
cdr3_nt: TGTGCCAGCAGTCGGGACAGCCAGACGAGCACAGATACGCAGTATTTT

v_call: TRBV11-1
clone_size: NA
d_call: NA
cdr3_length: 14
j_call: TRBJ2-5
cdr3_aa: CASSFGTDQETQYF
cdr3_nt: TGTGCCAGCAGCTTTGGGACGGATCAAGAGACCCAGTACTTC

v_call: TRBV30
clone_size: NA
d_call: TRBD1
cdr3_length: 15
j_call: TRBJ1-2
cdr3_aa: CAWRTQGENSYGYTF
cdr3_nt: TGTGCCTGGAGGACACAGGGGGAAAATTCCTATGGCTACACCTTC

v_call: TRBV5-1
clone_size: NA
d_call: NA
cdr3_length: 16
j_call: TRBJ2-3
cdr3_aa: CASSLSRDLPGDTQYF
cdr3_nt: TGCGCCAGCAGCTTGTCCCGGGACCTACCCGGAGATACGCAGTATTTT

v_call: TRBV19
clone_size: once
d_call: TRBD1
cdr3_length: 13
j_call: TRBJ2-5
cdr3_aa: CASSVDRVETQYF
cdr3_nt: TGTGCCAGTAGTGTCGACAGGGTGGAGACCCAGTACTTC

v_call: TRBV5-1
clone_size: NA
d_call: TRBD1
cdr3_length: 15
j_call: TRBJ2-5
cdr3_aa: CASKQGTGGEETQYF
cdr3_nt: TGCGCCAGCAAACAAGGGACAGGGGGCGAGGAGACCCAGTACTTC

v_call: TRBV5-1
clone_size: few
d_call: NA
cdr3_length: 15
j_call: TRBJ1-2
cdr3_aa: CASSILGGEFYGYTF
cdr3_nt: TGCGCCAGCAGCATATTGGGAGGGGAGTTCTATGGCTACACCTTC

v_call: TRBV2
clone_size: NA
d_call: TRBD1
cdr3_length: 15
j_call: TRBJ1-4
cdr3_aa: CASGGQGGGREKLFF
cdr3_nt: TGTGCCAGCGGTGGACAGGGAGGGGGCCGTGAAAAACTGTTTTTT

v_call: TRBV6-5
clone_size: few
d_call: NA
cdr3_length: 13
j_call: TRBJ1-5
cdr3_aa: CASSRTDNQPQHF
cdr3_nt: TGTGCCAGCAGTAGGACGGATAATCAGCCCCAGCATTTT

v_call: TRBV3-1/TRBV3-2
clone_size: NA
d_call: NA
cdr3_length: 13
j_call: TRBJ1-1
cdr3_aa: CASSQGPNTEAFF
cdr3_nt: TGTGCCAGCAGCCAAGGACCGAACACTGAAGCTTTCTTT

v_call: TRBV28
clone_size: NA
d_call: NA
cdr3_length: 15
j_call: TRBJ1-2
cdr3_aa: CASSSWDVLNYGYTF
cdr3_nt: TGTGCCAGCAGTTCATGGGACGTCCTTAACTATGGCTACACCTTC

v_call: TRBV5-1
clone_size: NA
d_call: NA
cdr3_length: 13
j_call: TRBJ2-2
cdr3_aa: CASSTPPTGELFF
cdr3_nt: TGCGCCAGCAGCACTCCCCCGACCGGGGAGCTGTTTTTT

v_call: TRBV5-1
clone_size: NA
d_call: NA
cdr3_length: 16
j_call: TRBJ2-2
cdr3_aa: CASSLAGGANTGELFF
cdr3_nt: TGCGCCAGCAGCTTGGCGGGCGGGGCGAACACCGGGGAGCTGTTTTTT

v_call: TRBV12-3/TRBV12-4
clone_size: NA
d_call: TRBD1
cdr3_length: 13
j_call: TRBJ1-5
cdr3_aa: CASTGGRRQPQHF
cdr3_nt: TGTGCCAGCACAGGGGGGAGGCGTCAGCCCCAGCATTTT

v_call: TRBV5-1
clone_size: NA
d_call: NA
cdr3_length: 14
j_call: TRBJ1-1
cdr3_aa: CASSFFPSDTEAFF
cdr3_nt: TGCGCCAGCAGCTTCTTTCCCTCGGACACTGAAGCTTTCTTT

v_call: TRBV3-1/TRBV3-2
clone_size: once
d_call: NA
cdr3_length: 14
j_call: TRBJ1-2
cdr3_aa: CASSQWGEDYGYTF
cdr3_nt: TGTGCCAGCAGCCAATGGGGTGAGGACTATGGCTACACCTTC

v_call: TRBV12-3/TRBV12-4
clone_size: NA
d_call: NA
cdr3_length: 13
j_call: TRBJ1-4
cdr3_aa: CASSPNRDEKLFF
cdr3_nt: TGTGCCAGCAGTCCAAACCGCGATGAAAAACTGTTTTTT

v_call: TRBV19
clone_size: NA
d_call: TRBD1
cdr3_length: 16
j_call: TRBJ1-2
cdr3_aa: CASSTLAGTGRPGYTF
cdr3_nt: TGTGCCAGTAGTACCCTTGCCGGGACAGGGCGACCTGGCTACACCTTC

v_call: TRBV19
clone_size: NA
d_call: NA
cdr3_length: 15
j_call: TRBJ1-5
cdr3_aa: CASSTGASGNQPQHF
cdr3_nt: TGTGCCAGTAGTACAGGGGCTTCGGGCAATCAGCCCCAGCATTTT

v_call: TRBV2
clone_size: NA
d_call: NA
cdr3_length: 14
j_call: TRBJ1-5
cdr3_aa: CASSDPRGDQPQHF
cdr3_nt: TGTGCCAGCAGTGACCCCCGGGGAGATCAGCCCCAGCATTTT

v_call: TRBV19
clone_size: NA
d_call: NA
cdr3_length: 15
j_call: TRBJ1-1
cdr3_aa: CASRGWGSMNTEAFF
cdr3_nt: TGTGCCAGTAGGGGGTGGGGCAGCATGAACACTGAAGCTTTCTTT

v_call: TRBV5-1
clone_size: NA
d_call: TRBD1
cdr3_length: 16
j_call: TRBJ1-2
cdr3_aa: CASSFTGTAPNYGYTF
cdr3_nt: TGCGCCAGCAGTTTCACCGGGACAGCACCTAACTATGGCTACACCTTC

v_call: TRBV9
clone_size: NA
d_call: NA
cdr3_length: 13
j_call: TRBJ2-3
cdr3_aa: CASSAQQVATQYF
cdr3_nt: TGTGCCAGCAGCGCCCAACAGGTTGCTACGCAGTATTTT

v_call: TRBV12-5
clone_size: NA
d_call: NA
cdr3_length: 17
j_call: TRBJ1-1
cdr3_aa: CASGLLVRVGPNTEAFF
cdr3_nt: TGTGCTAGTGGTTTGTTAGTTCGCGTGGGACCGAACACTGAAGCTTTCTTT

v_call: TRBV10-1
clone_size: NA
d_call: TRBD1
cdr3_length: 16
j_call: TRBJ2-1
cdr3_aa: CASSPDRGRPYNEQFF
cdr3_nt: TGCGCCAGCAGTCCGGACAGGGGGCGGCCCTACAATGAGCAGTTCTTC

v_call: TRBV7-8
clone_size: NA
d_call: NA
cdr3_length: 15
j_call: TRBJ1-3
cdr3_aa: CASSLVRSSGNTIYF
cdr3_nt: TGTGCCAGCAGCTTAGTCCGTAGCTCTGGAAACACCATATATTTT

v_call: TRBV5-1
clone_size: NA
d_call: NA
cdr3_length: 14
j_call: TRBJ2-3
cdr3_aa: CASSSDWGTDTQYF
cdr3_nt: TGCGCCAGCAGCTCCGACTGGGGCACAGATACGCAGTATTTT

v_call: TRBV5-6
clone_size: NA
d_call: TRBD1
cdr3_length: 15
j_call: TRBJ1-1
cdr3_aa: CASSFLGQGDTEAFF
cdr3_nt: TGTGCCAGCAGCTTCCTGGGACAGGGAGACACTGAAGCTTTCTTT

v_call: TRBV5-1
clone_size: NA
d_call: NA
cdr3_length: 13
j_call: TRBJ1-1
cdr3_aa: CASSLEGGAEAFF
cdr3_nt: TGCGCCAGCAGCTTGGAAGGGGGAGCTGAAGCTTTCTTT

v_call: TRBV9
clone_size: NA
d_call: NA
cdr3_length: 15
j_call: TRBJ2-5
cdr3_aa: CASSAPGANQETQYF
cdr3_nt: TGTGCCAGCAGCGCCCCAGGGGCTAACCAAGAGACCCAGTACTTC

v_call: TRBV6-6
clone_size: NA
d_call: NA
cdr3_length: 12
j_call: TRBJ1-3
cdr3_aa: CASRGEGNTIYF
cdr3_nt: TGTGCCAGCAGGGGAGAAGGAAACACCATATATTTT

v_call: TRBV2
clone_size: NA
d_call: NA
cdr3_length: 14
j_call: TRBJ1-1
cdr3_aa: CASSAARLSTEAFF
cdr3_nt: TGTGCCAGCAGTGCCGCACGCCTGAGTACTGAAGCTTTCTTT

v_call: TRBV24-1
clone_size: NA
d_call: NA
cdr3_length: 15
j_call: TRBJ1-2
cdr3_aa: CAASGSVGSAYGYTF
cdr3_nt: TGTGCCGCCTCCGGTAGTGTAGGGTCCGCCTATGGCTACACCTTC

v_call: TRBV7-2
clone_size: NA
d_call: TRBD1
cdr3_length: 13
j_call: TRBJ1-3
cdr3_aa: CASSLRQGNTIYF
cdr3_nt: TGTGCCAGCAGCTTGAGACAGGGGAACACCATATATTTT

v_call: TRBV28
clone_size: once
d_call: TRBD1
cdr3_length: 13
j_call: TRBJ1-2
cdr3_aa: CASRGQGNYGYTF
cdr3_nt: TGTGCCAGCAGGGGACAGGGGAACTATGGCTACACCTTC

v_call: TRBV3-1/TRBV3-2
clone_size: NA
d_call: TRBD2
cdr3_length: 15
j_call: TRBJ2-5
cdr3_aa: CASSQGLAGRETQYF
cdr3_nt: TGTGCCAGCAGCCAAGGACTAGCGGGGCGAGAGACCCAGTACTTC

v_call: TRBV9
clone_size: NA
d_call: TRBD2
cdr3_length: 16
j_call: TRBJ2-1
cdr3_aa: CASSAQGSGIGNEQFF
cdr3_nt: TGTGCCAGCAGCGCCCAGGGAAGCGGGATAGGCAATGAGCAGTTCTTC

v_call: TRBV7-8
clone_size: NA
d_call: NA
cdr3_length: 16
j_call: TRBJ1-5
cdr3_aa: CASSLSTRGRNQPQHF
cdr3_nt: TGTGCCAGCAGCTTGTCGACGCGGGGCCGCAATCAGCCCCAGCATTTT

v_call: TRBV3-1/TRBV3-2
clone_size: NA
d_call: NA
cdr3_length: 12
j_call: TRBJ1-6
cdr3_aa: CASSPGYSPLHF
cdr3_nt: TGTGCCAGCAGTCCAGGGTATTCACCCCTCCACTTT

v_call: TRBV5-4
clone_size: NA
d_call: TRBD1
cdr3_length: 13
j_call: TRBJ2-4
cdr3_aa: CASSSTGENIQYF
cdr3_nt: TGTGCCAGCAGCTCAACAGGGGAAAACATTCAGTACTTC

v_call: TRBV11-2
clone_size: NA
d_call: NA
cdr3_length: 12
j_call: TRBJ1-4
cdr3_aa: CASSFLGEKLFF
cdr3_nt: TGTGCCAGCAGCTTTCTGGGTGAAAAACTGTTTTTT

v_call: TRBV5-1
clone_size: once
d_call: TRBD1
cdr3_length: 17
j_call: TRBJ2-6
cdr3_aa: CASRIRTGRSGANVLTF
cdr3_nt: TGCGCCAGCCGGATTAGGACAGGACGCTCTGGGGCCAACGTCCTGACTTTC

v_call: TRBV19
clone_size: NA
d_call: NA
cdr3_length: 12
j_call: TRBJ1-5
cdr3_aa: CASSIAVHPQHF
cdr3_nt: TGTGCCAGTAGTATAGCAGTTCATCCCCAGCATTTT